These T cell receptor beta chains were read from a single sample in a study of blood T cells in healthy people across ages. TCRdb reanalysed the 5' RACE reads using MiXCR and keeps one entry per CDR3 protein. This table holds some 1,800,000 distinct CDR3 sequences, around 42% found once. Sequences were obtained from blood. These receptors were obtained from a human donor in good health. Each CDR3 is given with its conserved first and last residue. Fields, in order: clone size, V gene, J gene, D gene, CDR3 DNA, CDR3 protein. D genes are given only for firm matches. Only part of the rows carry a size: once, few, many, or a class if the clone is expanded.

size: -; V: TRBV4-1; J: TRBJ2-5; D: TRBD2; DNA: TGCGCCAGCAGTCAGTTGACCAGCGGGGGCCAAGAGACCCAGTACTTC; CDR3: CASSQLTSGGQETQYF
size: -; V: TRBV10-3; J: TRBJ1-2; D: -; DNA: TGTGCCATCAGTGAGTCTCAGTTGGAATTAGGCTATGGCTACACCTTC; CDR3: CAISESQLELGYGYTF
size: -; V: TRBV7-2; J: TRBJ2-3; D: -; DNA: TGTGCCAGCGGGGGGCGCAGCACAGATACGCAGTATTTT; CDR3: CASGGRSTDTQYF
size: few; V: TRBV2; J: TRBJ1-1; D: -; DNA: TGTGCCAGCAGTGCAGGTGGGGAAGCTTTCTTT; CDR3: CASSAGGEAFF
size: few; V: TRBV27; J: TRBJ2-5; D: TRBD2; DNA: TGTGCCAGCAGTTCCCTAAGACTAGCGGGGGGGCTTGTGGAGACCCAGTACTTC; CDR3: CASSSLRLAGGLVETQYF
size: few; V: TRBV10-3; J: TRBJ2-6; D: TRBD1; DNA: TGTGCCATCAAGGGGGCCGGGGCCAACGTCCTGACTTTC; CDR3: CAIKGAGANVLTF
size: -; V: TRBV9; J: TRBJ2-3; D: TRBD1; DNA: TGTGCCAGCAGCGTAGGAGACAGGGCTCCGGATACGCAGTATTTT; CDR3: CASSVGDRAPDTQYF
size: few; V: TRBV5-1; J: TRBJ2-1; D: -; DNA: TGCGCCAGCAGAAAATGGAATCTCAATGAGCAGTTCTTC; CDR3: CASRKWNLNEQFF
size: few; V: TRBV29-1; J: TRBJ1-2; D: -; DNA: TGCAGCGTCCCGCCGGCTGCTACTAACTATGGCTACACCTTC; CDR3: CSVPPAATNYGYTF
size: -; V: TRBV12-3/TRBV12-4; J: TRBJ1-1; D: TRBD1; DNA: TGTGCCAGCAGTCCCCAAGGGGGCAGGGACACTGAAGCTTTCTTT; CDR3: CASSPQGGRDTEAFF
size: -; V: TRBV20-1; J: TRBJ2-2; D: TRBD2; DNA: TGCAGTGCCCAGGGGACTAGTGTCGGGGAGCTGTTTTTT; CDR3: CSAQGTSVGELFF
size: -; V: TRBV7-9; J: TRBJ2-7; D: TRBD1; DNA: TGTGCCAGCAGCGCCCACAGGGGTCGAAAATACTACGAGCAGTACTTC; CDR3: CASSAHRGRKYYEQYF
size: -; V: TRBV29-1; J: TRBJ1-4; D: -; DNA: TGCAGCGTTGTGGAGGGACCTAATGAAAAACTGTTTTTT; CDR3: CSVVEGPNEKLFF
size: -; V: TRBV9; J: TRBJ2-1; D: TRBD1; DNA: TGTGCCAGCAGCGTAGGGCAGGGGGCGTCCTACAATGAGCAGTTCTTC; CDR3: CASSVGQGASYNEQFF
size: few; V: TRBV4-3; J: TRBJ2-4; D: TRBD2; DNA: TGCGCCAGCAGTCAAGATCATTCAGCGGGGCAGGGACCTTTAGCCAAAAACATTCAGTACTTC; CDR3: CASSQDHSAGQGPLAKNIQYF
size: -; V: TRBV7-2; J: TRBJ2-1; D: TRBD1; DNA: TGTGCCAGCAGCCAGATGCCGGGACAGGGAGACGAGCAGTTCTTC; CDR3: CASSQMPGQGDEQFF
size: many; V: TRBV7-9; J: TRBJ1-1; D: TRBD1; DNA: TGTGCCAGCAGCTCGGGACAGACGAACACTGAAGCTTTCTTT; CDR3: CASSSGQTNTEAFF
size: -; V: TRBV12-3/TRBV12-4; J: TRBJ1-1; D: -; DNA: TGTGCCAGCAGTTCCCGGGGGATGAGGACTGAAGCTTTCTTT; CDR3: CASSSRGMRTEAFF
size: -; V: TRBV25-1; J: TRBJ1-4; D: -; DNA: TGTGCCAGCAGTGAAAATATGAGGACCGAAAAACTGTTTTTT; CDR3: CASSENMRTEKLFF
size: -; V: TRBV2; J: TRBJ2-1; D: -; DNA: TGTGCCAGCAGTGAGGTACCTAACGGTAGTGAGCAGTTCTTC; CDR3: CASSEVPNGSEQFF